Listed here are 32 T cell receptor beta chains from one sample, sequenced in a study of beta chain features in type 1 diabetes. Their antigens are not known. Expressed TCRB transcripts were sequenced because the isolated RNA had all been reverse transcribed beforehand. TCRdb's copy holds only in-frame clones and misses some; the assay was immunoSEQ multiplex PCR. The sample yields roughly 180,000 clones, 7.8% seen once. Regarding the study as a whole: Researchers report that Type 1 diabetes patients had moderately but significantly shorter TCRB CDR3s across all four CD4+ subsets.

The sequenced sample consisted of central memory CD4+ T cells from blood. The receptors originated from a woman aged 40 to 50 with type 1 diabetes.

V is TRBV27 and J is TRBJ1-2, with a possible D match to TRBD1 (5 bases). The CDR3 extends over 14 amino acids. V lost 5 bases to trimming and J lost 6 bases, with 16 bases between them. Germline lookup yields CDR1 MNHEY and CDR2 SMNVEV (reference sequence). The CDR3 bases are TGTGCCAGCAGTCGTAACCCACAGGCTGATGGCTACACCTTC. Protein sequence: CASSRNPQADGYTF.

The V call is TRBV7-2, the J call TRBJ2-3; D possibly corresponds to TRBD2 (6 bases). Trimming left V 0 bases short and J 6 bases short, with 7 bases between. The germline V gene has CDR1 SGHTA and CDR2 FQGNSA. This CDR3 contains 13 residues. This chain's CDR3 is CASSLATRDTQYF. For the CDR3, the DNA is TGTGCCAGCAGCTTAGCGACTAGGGATACGCAGTATTTT.

The chain is built from TRBV19 and TRBJ2-1; 7 bases align to TRBD1. Germline trimming cut 6 bases from V and 5 bases from J; bases unmatched to any gene: 10. The CDR3 length is 15 residues. Germline CDR1 LNHDA, CDR2 SQIVND (reference sequence). As DNA, the CDR3 is TGTGCCAGTAGCATGGGACAGTTAGTCAACAATGAGCAGTTCTTC. Translated, it gives CASSMGQLVNNEQFF.

The chain employs TRBV28 and TRBJ1-1; TRBD1 might be the D (6 bases). CDR1 is MDHEN, CDR2 SYDVKM, per germline. The CDR3 contains 14 residues. V was pared by 7 bases and J by 4 bases, with 16 bases between. The chain's CDR3 is CASIPPIGGTEAFF. In nucleotides, the CDR3 is TGTGCCAGCATCCCCCCTATAGGGGGCACTGAAGCTTTCTTT.

This clone came up a few times. The chain combines TRBV7-2 with TRBJ1-1, with D possibly TRBD1 on 6 matching bases. This CDR3 has 13 amino acids. V gave up 5 bases and J gave up 1 base, with 8 bases separating them. Germline assignment: CDR1 SGHTA and CDR2 FQGNSA. CDR3 in amino acids: CASSPTGNTEAFF. The CDR3 DNA is TGTGCCAGCAGCCCGACAGGGAACACTGAAGCTTTCTTT.

In this sample, this clone turned up a few times. The rearrangement joins TRBV7-6 to TRBJ2-1; 8 nucleotides match TRBD2. Germline lookup yields CDR1 SGHVS and CDR2 FNYEAQ. The V and J ends lost 0 bases and 10 bases, in that order; junction bases with no gene match: 8. This CDR3 region has 15 residues. The CDR3 loop reads CASSLAPAGAGEQFF. The DNA for the CDR3 is TGTGCCAGCAGCTTAGCGCCAGCGGGAGCTGGGGAGCAGTTCTTC. The variable domain in full, with the rest retrieved from reference TRBV7-6 and TRBJ2-1, is GAGVSQSPRYKVTKRGQDVALRCDPISGHVSLYWYRQALGQGPEFLTYFNYEAQQDKSGLPNDRFSAERPEGSISTLTIQRTEQRDSAMYRCASSLAPAGAGEQFFGPGTRLTVL.

V and J are TRBV2 and TRBJ2-7; 10 bases agree with TRBD1. Germline CDR1 reads SNHLY; CDR2 reads FYNNEI. V trimming: 0 bases; J trimming: 5 bases; junction bases outside the gene matches: 13. CDR3 size: 18 residues. CDR3 sequence: CASSEAPAGTGAGDEQYF. DNA for the CDR3: TGTGCCAGCAGTGAAGCGCCCGCCGGGACAGGGGCAGGGGACGAGCAGTACTTC.

The V gene is TRBV6-5, the J gene TRBJ2-5; tentative D call: TRBD1 (6 bases). The CDR3 loop spans 14 amino acids. Looked up from germline, CDR1 is MNHEY and CDR2 is SVGAGI. V was clipped by 0 bases and J by 5 bases, with 10 bases between them. The CDR3 reads CASSYSGGSETQYF. The CDR3 DNA reads as TGTGCCAGCAGTTACTCAGGGGGAAGCGAGACCCAGTACTTC.

The gene calls are TRBV5-1 and TRBJ1-1; D is uncertain. Germline V gene lookup returns CDR1 SGHRS and CDR2 YFSETQ. Trimming cost V 4 bases and J 1 base, with 14 bases left between them. The CDR3 sequence is 15 residues long. CDR3 nucleotides: TGCGCCAGCAGCCTGAAGACGGGAACGAACACTGAAGCTTTCTTT. Translation: CASSLKTGTNTEAFF.

The table lists this clone with a few counts. The chain uses TRBV6-6 and TRBJ2-7; 9 nucleotides agree with TRBD1. Unmatched junction bases numbered 8, after V lost 5 bases and J lost 6 bases. CDR1 is MNHNY, CDR2 SVGAGI, per germline (reference sequence). The CDR3 is 14 residues long. The CDR3 region is CASSALGQGGEQYF. In DNA, the CDR3 is TGTGCCAGCAGTGCCCTGGGACAGGGAGGCGAGCAGTACTTC.

A few counts support this clone. The rearrangement links TRBV2 to TRBJ1-5, with D hard to call. V was trimmed by 7 bases and J by 6 bases, leaving 13 bases between them. Germline CDR1 reads SNHLY; CDR2 reads FYNNEI. The CDR3 contains 13 residues. DNA of the CDR3: TGTGCCAGCACTAATGAGAGGGCTCAGCCCCAGCATTTT. Its protein is CASTNERAQPQHF.

The chain has TRBV18 and TRBJ1-5; no clear D gene. V was clipped by 7 bases and J by 5 bases, with 9 bases between them. The germline V gene has CDR1 KGHSH and CDR2 LQKENI. The CDR3 extends over 12 amino acids. The CDR3 DNA reads as TGTGCCAGCTGCCTCGGGGATCAGCCCCAGCATTTT. It specifies CASCLGDQPQHF.

The chain recombines TRBV19 with TRBJ2-3; 9 bases are shared with TRBD2. The CDR3 runs 15 residues. Germline V CDR1 and CDR2: LNHDA, SQIVND (reference sequence). The J segment lost 5 bases and the V segment lost 4 bases, leaving 7 bases of the junction unmatched. CDR3 nucleotides: TGTGCCAGTAGTACCGTAGCGGGAGCCGGAGATACGCAGTATTTT. Translation gives CASSTVAGAGDTQYF.

This clone was counted many times. The V and J genes are TRBV29-1 and TRBJ2-7; 7 bases are a match to TRBD1. CDR1 SQVTM and CDR2 ANQGSEA come from the germline V gene. The ends lost 5 bases at V and 0 bases at J; junction bases unmatched: 7. The length of the CDR3 is 14 residues. Written as DNA, the CDR3 is TGCAGCGTTTTTGGGACAGAAAGCTCCTACGAGCAGTACTTC. It is translated as CSVFGTESSYEQYF.

This clone has a handful of counts. This chain links TRBV5-1 with TRBJ1-6; possibly TRBD1 for D (5 bases). V lost 6 bases to trimming and J lost 1 base, with 11 bases between them. CDR1 is SGHRS, CDR2 YFSETQ, per germline. The CDR3 consists of 15 residues. This chain's CDR3 is CASKERGSYNSPLHF. The CDR3 nucleotides read TGCGCCAGCAAGGAAAGGGGTTCCTATAATTCACCCCTCCACTTT.

In its sample, this clone was seen a few times. The V and J genes are TRBV2 and TRBJ1-2; no reliable D call. The CDR3 is made up of 10 amino acids. V lost 6 bases to trimming and J lost 8 bases, with 7 bases between them. Germline CDR1 SNHLY, CDR2 FYNNEI. CDR3: CASRIEGYTF. The DNA of the CDR3 is TGTGCCAGCAGGATAGAAGGCTACACCTTC.

The V and J genes are TRBV27 and TRBJ2-7; 11 bases align to TRBD2. V gave up 7 bases and J gave up 5 bases; unmatched junction bases: 7. Germline CDR1 and CDR2: MNHEY and SMNVEV (reference sequence). CDR3 size: 14 residues. The chain's CDR3 is CASTPLAGENEQYF. The CDR3, as DNA: TGTGCCAGCACCCCACTAGCGGGAGAAAACGAGCAGTACTTC.

A few counts support this clone. The rearrangement links TRBV19 to TRBJ1-1, with no clear D. V was pared by 7 bases and J by 4 bases, with 16 bases between. The CDR3 runs to 14 residues. The V gene's germline CDR1 is LNHDA and CDR2 SQIVND (reference sequence). The CDR3 loop is CASILDWSGTEAFF. CDR3 bases: TGTGCCAGTATTTTGGACTGGAGCGGCACTGAAGCTTTCTTT.

This clone was picked up a small number of times. V and J are TRBV28 and TRBJ1-5; 11 bases are shared with TRBD1. The length of the CDR3 is 15 residues. The germline V gene has CDR1 MDHEN and CDR2 SYDVKM. V lost 6 bases and J lost 6; bases outside the gene matches: 7. The CDR3 reads CASRWDRGFGQPQHF. CDR3 in DNA: TGTGCCAGCAGGTGGGACAGGGGGTTCGGTCAGCCCCAGCATTTT.

This clone has a count of ten or more. This chain links TRBV5-1 with TRBJ2-1, with TRBD2 identical over 10 bases. The V gene end was trimmed by 7 bases and the J gene end by 5 bases; junction bases not matched to a gene: 6. From germline, CDR1 is SGHRS and CDR2 YFSETQ. This CDR3 spans 14 amino acids. The CDR3 DNA reads as TGCGCCAGCTCTAGCGGGGGTACCAACAATGAGCAGTTCTTC. Translating it yields CASSSGGTNNEQFF.

This clone came up a few times. This chain joins TRBV2 and TRBJ2-7; D possibly corresponds to TRBD1 (6 bases). The length of the CDR3 is 13 residues. Trimming removed 5 bases at V and 2 bases at J, with 10 bases between. Germline CDR1 SNHLY, CDR2 FYNNEI. The CDR3 nucleotides read TGTGCCAGCAGTAGGACAGCTACCTACGAGCAGTACTTC. It encodes CASSRTATYEQYF. Full variable domain (remainder filled in from reference TRBV2 and TRBJ2-7): EPEVTQTPSHQVTQMGQEVILRCVPISNHLYFYWYRQILGQKVEFLVSFYNNEISEKSEIFDDQFSVERPDGSNFTLKIRSTKLEDSAMYFCASSRTATYEQYFGPGTRLTVT.

The chain has TRBV7-2 and TRBJ2-7; TRBD1 matches 7 bases. CDR3 length: 14 amino acids. J was trimmed by 0 bases and V by 5 bases; bases with no gene match: 4. Germline CDR1 is SGHTA and CDR2 is FQGNSA. The CDR3 is CASSTDRTSYEQYF. The CDR3 nucleotides read TGTGCCAGCAGCACGGACAGGACCTCCTACGAGCAGTACTTC.

This chain uses TRBV15 with TRBJ1-2, with 7 nucleotides matching TRBD1. The CDR3 length is 14 residues. V lost 2 bases and J lost 4; bases outside the gene matches: 4. The germline CDR1 and CDR2 sequences are LNHNV and YYDKDF (reference sequence). The CDR3 region has the DNA TGTGCCACCAGCAGAACTCGGACAGGCTATGGCTACACCTTC. Its protein product is CATSRTRTGYGYTF.

This clone was picked up a small number of times. Additional DNA sequences in this sample encode the identical CDR3. The V call is TRBV28, the J call TRBJ1-5, with 9 bases aligning to TRBD1. The CDR3 is made up of 14 amino acids. The junction had 2 bases not matched to a gene; V was cut back by 3 bases and J by 5 bases. Germline lookup yields CDR1 MDHEN and CDR2 SYDVKM. Here the CDR3 reads CASSLTGGYQPQHF. The CDR3 DNA follows: TGTGCCAGCAGTTTGACAGGGGGTTATCAGCCCCAGCATTTT.

This clone was found a few times. Other nucleotide sequences in the sample specify the same CDR3. CDR3 loop: CASRRQRDTEAFF. The CDR3 DNA sequence: TGCGCCAGCAGGCGACAGCGAGACACTGAAGCTTTCTTT. The V gene is TRBV5-1, the J gene TRBJ1-1, with D perhaps TRBD1 (5 bases). In germline, CDR1 is SGHRS, CDR2 YFSETQ. The CDR3 loop spans 13 amino acids. Deletions cut 5 bases from V and 3 bases from J, with 11 bases between. The variable domain in full, completed from reference TRBV5-1 and TRBJ1-1, reads KAGVTQTPRYLIKTRGQQVTLSCSPISGHRSVSWYQQTPGQGLQFLFEYFSETQRNKGNFPGRFSGRQFSNSRSEMNVSTLELGDSALYLCASRRQRDTEAFFGQGTRLTVV.

V usage is TRBV30 and J usage is TRBJ1-1, with D unclear. Germline V gene lookup returns CDR1 GTSNPN and CDR2 SVGIG (reference sequence). The length of the CDR3 is 10 residues. Trimming shortened V by 5 bases and J by 3 bases, and 4 bases separated the two germline ends. The chain's CDR3 is CAWADTEAFF. The DNA of the CDR3 is TGTGCCTGGGCGGACACTGAAGCTTTCTTT.

This clone has more than one count but fewer than ten. This sequence joins TRBV5-5 and TRBJ2-2, with D possibly being TRBD1 (6 bases). The CDR3 is 13 amino acids. Germline V gene data show CDR1 as SGHKS and CDR2 as YYEKEE (reference sequence). V was cut by 4 bases and J by 8 bases, with 12 bases left in between. The CDR3: CASSENREGELFF. For the CDR3, the DNA is TGTGCCAGCAGCGAAAACAGGGAGGGGGAGCTGTTTTTT.

This clone was seen only a few times. J is TRBJ2-7 and V is TRBV7-2; TRBD1 matches at 8 bases. The germline V gene has CDR1 SGHTA and CDR2 FQGNSA. CDR3 size: 15 residues. V trimming: 5 bases; J trimming: 0 bases; junction bases outside the gene matches: 6. The CDR3 DNA reads TGTGCCAGCAGCCAGGACAGGGCCCACTCCTACGAGCAGTACTTC. Protein: CASSQDRAHSYEQYF.

The chain joins TRBV7-2 to TRBJ2-1, with TRBD2 matching over 9 bases. CDR1 is SGHTA and CDR2 is FQGNSA in the germline V gene. The CDR3 has 15 amino acids. J was trimmed by 6 bases and V by 1 base; bases with no gene match: 4. The CDR3: CASSLDGGGGNEQFF. In nucleotides, the CDR3 is TGTGCCAGCAGCTTAGACGGCGGGGGGGGCAATGAGCAGTTCTTC. Supplemented by reference TRBV7-2 and TRBJ2-1, the full variable domain reads GAGVSQSPSNKVTEKGKDVELRCDPISGHTALYWYRQSLGQGLEFLIYFQGNSAPDKSGLPSDRFSAERTGGSVSTLTIQRTQQEDSAVYLCASSLDGGGGNEQFFGPGTRLTVL.

V gene TRBV19 combines with J gene TRBJ2-2, with D perhaps matching TRBD1 (7 bases). The length of the CDR3 is 15 residues. Trimming shortened V by 5 bases and J by 6 bases, and 16 bases separated the two germline ends. In germline, CDR1 is LNHDA, CDR2 SQIVND (reference sequence). The CDR3 region has the DNA TGTGCCAGTAGTCCTCAGGGGGGCCAGTCCGGGGAGCTGTTTTTT. It is translated as CASSPQGGQSGELFF.

The rearrangement links TRBV9 to TRBJ2-1; no clear D gene. The germline V gene has CDR1 SGDLS and CDR2 YYNGEE. The CDR3 is 16 amino acids. The V and J ends lost 2 bases and 4 bases respectively, with 16 bases between them. The CDR3 is CASSVTAALGYNEQFF. CDR3 coding DNA: TGTGCCAGCAGCGTGACCGCGGCCCTAGGATACAATGAGCAGTTCTTC. Variable domain in full (rest from reference TRBV9 and TRBJ2-1): DSGVTQTPKHLITATGQRVTLRCSPRSGDLSVYWYQQSLDQGLQFLIQYYNGEERAKGNILERFSAQQFPDLHSELNLSSLELGDSALYFCASSVTAALGYNEQFFGPGTRLTVL.

This clone turned up a few times. The chain links TRBV7-8 to TRBJ2-1, with D uncertain. In germline, CDR1 is SGHVS, CDR2 FQNEAQ. The ends were cut back, 2 bases at V and 4 bases at J, with 12 bases in the middle. This CDR3 contains 15 residues. DNA of the CDR3: TGTGCCAGCAGCTTAAGTGAGCTGGTTTACAATGAGCAGTTCTTC. Translating gives CASSLSELVYNEQFF.